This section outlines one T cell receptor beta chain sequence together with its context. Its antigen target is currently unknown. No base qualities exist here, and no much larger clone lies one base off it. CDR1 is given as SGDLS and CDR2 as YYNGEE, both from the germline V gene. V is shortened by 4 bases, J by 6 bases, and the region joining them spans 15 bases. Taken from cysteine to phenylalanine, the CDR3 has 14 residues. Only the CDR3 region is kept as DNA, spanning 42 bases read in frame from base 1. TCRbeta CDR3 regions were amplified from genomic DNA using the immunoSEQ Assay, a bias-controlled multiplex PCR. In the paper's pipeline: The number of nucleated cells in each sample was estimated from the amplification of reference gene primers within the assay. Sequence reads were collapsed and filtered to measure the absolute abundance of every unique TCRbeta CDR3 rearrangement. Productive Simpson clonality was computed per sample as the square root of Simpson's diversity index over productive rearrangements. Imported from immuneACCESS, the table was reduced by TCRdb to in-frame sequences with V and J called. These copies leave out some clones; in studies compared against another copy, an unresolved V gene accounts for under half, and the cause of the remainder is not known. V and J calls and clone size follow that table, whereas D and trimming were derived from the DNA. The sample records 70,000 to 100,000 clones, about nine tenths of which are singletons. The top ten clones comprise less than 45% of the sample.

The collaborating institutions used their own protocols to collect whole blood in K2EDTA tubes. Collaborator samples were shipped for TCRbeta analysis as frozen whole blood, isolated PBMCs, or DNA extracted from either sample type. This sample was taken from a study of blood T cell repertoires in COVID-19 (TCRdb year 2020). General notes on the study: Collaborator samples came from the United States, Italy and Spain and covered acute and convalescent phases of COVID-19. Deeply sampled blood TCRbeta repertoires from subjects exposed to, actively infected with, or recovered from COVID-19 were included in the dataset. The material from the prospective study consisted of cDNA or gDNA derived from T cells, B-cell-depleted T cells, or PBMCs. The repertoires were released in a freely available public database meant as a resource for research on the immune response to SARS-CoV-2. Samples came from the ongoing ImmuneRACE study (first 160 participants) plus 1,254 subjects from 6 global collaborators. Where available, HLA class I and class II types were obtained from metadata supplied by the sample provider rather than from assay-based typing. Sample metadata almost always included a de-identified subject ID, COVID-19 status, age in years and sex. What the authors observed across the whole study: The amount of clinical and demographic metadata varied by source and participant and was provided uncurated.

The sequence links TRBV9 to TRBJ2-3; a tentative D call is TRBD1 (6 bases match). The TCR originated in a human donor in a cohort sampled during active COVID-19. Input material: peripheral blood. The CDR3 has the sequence CASSSRGTRDTQYF. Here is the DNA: TGTGCCAGCAGCTCGAGGGGGACCCGGGATACGCAGTATTTT.